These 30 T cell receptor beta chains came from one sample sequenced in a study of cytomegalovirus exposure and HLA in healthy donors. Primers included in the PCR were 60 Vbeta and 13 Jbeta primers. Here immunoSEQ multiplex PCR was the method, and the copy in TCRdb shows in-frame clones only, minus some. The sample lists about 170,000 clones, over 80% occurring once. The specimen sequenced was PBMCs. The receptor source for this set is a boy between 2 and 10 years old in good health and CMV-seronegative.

In DNA, the CDR3 is TGTGCCAGCAGCCAAGTCAGTTCTAGCGGGAGCGGGAGTGCCTACGAGCAGTACTTC. Its translation: CASSQVSSSGSGSAYEQYF. The rearrangement joins TRBV4-2 to TRBJ2-7, with TRBD2 matching over 10 bases. The V and J ends lost 1 base and 2 bases, in that order; junction bases with no gene match: 14. CDR1 LGHNA and CDR2 YNFKEQ come from the germline V gene. This CDR3 spans 19 amino acids.

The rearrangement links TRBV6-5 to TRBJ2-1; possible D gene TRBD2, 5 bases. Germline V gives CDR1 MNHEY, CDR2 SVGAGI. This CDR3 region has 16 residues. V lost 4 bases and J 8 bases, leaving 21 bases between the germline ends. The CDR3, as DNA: TGTGCCAGCAGTTTTGCCGGGCCCCCCAACGGGGATGAGCAGTTCTTC. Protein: CASSFAGPPNGDEQFF.

The CDR3 sequence is CASSQGDTEAFF. In DNA form, the CDR3 reads TGTGCCAGCAGTCAGGGGGACACTGAAGCTTTCTTT. The chain carries TRBV11-3 and TRBJ1-1; 7 nucleotides line up with TRBD1. CDR1 and CDR2 from the germline V gene are SGHNT and YENEEA. The CDR3 is made up of 12 amino acids. The V segment lost 6 bases and the J segment 3 bases; nucleotides outside the gene matches: 1.

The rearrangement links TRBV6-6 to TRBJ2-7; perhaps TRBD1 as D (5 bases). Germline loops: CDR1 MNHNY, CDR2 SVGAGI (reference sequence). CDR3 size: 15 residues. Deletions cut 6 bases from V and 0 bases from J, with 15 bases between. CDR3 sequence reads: CASSRTGVSSYEQYV. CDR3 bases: TGTGCCAGCAGCAGAACAGGCGTTAGCTCCTACGAGCAGTACGTC.

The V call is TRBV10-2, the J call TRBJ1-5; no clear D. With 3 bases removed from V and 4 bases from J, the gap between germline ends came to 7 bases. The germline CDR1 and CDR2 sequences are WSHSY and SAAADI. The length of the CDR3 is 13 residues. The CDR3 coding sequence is TGCGCCAGCAGTGAAGCAAAAAATCAGCCCCAGCATTTT. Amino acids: CASSEAKNQPQHF.

The CDR3 protein is CASSPLGGTGANYGYTF. The CDR3, as DNA: TGTGCCAGCAGCCCTCTGGGGGGGACAGGGGCTAACTATGGCTACACCTTC. This sequence joins TRBV7-9 and TRBJ1-2; 10 positions match TRBD1. The CDR3 spans 17 residues. The V and J ends lost 5 bases and 0 bases, in that order; junction bases with no gene match: 9. Per the germline V gene, CDR1 is SEHNR and CDR2 is FQNEAQ (reference sequence).

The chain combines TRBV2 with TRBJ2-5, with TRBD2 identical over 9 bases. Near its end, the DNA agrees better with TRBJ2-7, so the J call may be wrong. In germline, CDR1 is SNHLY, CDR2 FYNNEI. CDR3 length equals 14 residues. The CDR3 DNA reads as TGTGCCAGCAGTGGTGGCGGGAGGGTCTACGAGCAGTACTTC. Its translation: CASSGGGRVYEQYF.

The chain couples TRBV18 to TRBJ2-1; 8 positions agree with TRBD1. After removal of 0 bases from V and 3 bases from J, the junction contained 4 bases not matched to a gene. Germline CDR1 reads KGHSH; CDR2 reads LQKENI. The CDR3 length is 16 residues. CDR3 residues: CASSPPQGADYNEQFF. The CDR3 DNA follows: TGTGCCAGCTCACCACCCCAGGGGGCAGACTACAATGAGCAGTTCTTC.

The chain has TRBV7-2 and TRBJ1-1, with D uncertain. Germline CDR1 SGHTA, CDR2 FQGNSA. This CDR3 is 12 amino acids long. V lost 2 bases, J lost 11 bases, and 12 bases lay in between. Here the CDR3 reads CASSLISGRAFF. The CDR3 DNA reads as TGTGCCAGCAGCTTAATTTCAGGTCGGGCTTTCTTT. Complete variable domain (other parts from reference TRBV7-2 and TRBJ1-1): GAGVSQSPSNKVTEKGKDVELRCDPISGHTALYWYRQSLGQGLEFLIYFQGNSAPDKSGLPSDRFSAERTGGSVSTLTIQRTQQEDSAVYLCASSLISGRAFFGQGTRLTVV.

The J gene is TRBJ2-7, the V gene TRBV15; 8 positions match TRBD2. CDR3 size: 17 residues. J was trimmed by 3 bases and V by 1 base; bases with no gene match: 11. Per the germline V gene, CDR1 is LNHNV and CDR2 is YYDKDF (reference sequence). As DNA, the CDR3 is TGTGCCACCAGCAGAGGGGAGCGGGAGAGCCGAATCTACGAGCAGTACTTC. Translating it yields CATSRGERESRIYEQYF.

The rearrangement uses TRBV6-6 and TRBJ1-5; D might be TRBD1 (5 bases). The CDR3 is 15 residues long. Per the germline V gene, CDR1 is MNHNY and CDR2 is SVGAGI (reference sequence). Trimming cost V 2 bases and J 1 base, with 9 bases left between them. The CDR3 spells CASSYVGGSNQPQHF. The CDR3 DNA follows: TGTGCCAGCAGTTACGTCGGGGGAAGCAATCAGCCCCAGCATTTT.

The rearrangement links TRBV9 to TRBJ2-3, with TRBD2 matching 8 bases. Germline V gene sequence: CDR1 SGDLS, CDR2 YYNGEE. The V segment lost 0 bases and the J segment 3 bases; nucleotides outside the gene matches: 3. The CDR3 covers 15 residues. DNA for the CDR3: TGTGCCAGCAGCGTAGCGGGAGGGCAAACAGATACGCAGTATTTT. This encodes CASSVAGGQTDTQYF.

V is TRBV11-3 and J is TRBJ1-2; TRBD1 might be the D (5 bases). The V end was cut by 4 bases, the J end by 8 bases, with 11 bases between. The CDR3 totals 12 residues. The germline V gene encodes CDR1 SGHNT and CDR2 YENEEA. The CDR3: CASSSGHGGYTF. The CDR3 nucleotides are TGTGCCAGCAGCTCTGGACATGGCGGCTACACCTTC.

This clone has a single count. CDR3 protein: CASSYSTASNQPQHF. As DNA, the CDR3 is TGTGCCAGCAGTTACTCGACTGCTAGCAATCAGCCCCAGCATTTT. This chain connects TRBV6-6 to TRBJ1-5; D not resolved. Trimming removed 0 bases at V and 0 bases at J, with 6 bases between. CDR1 is MNHNY and CDR2 is SVGAGI in the germline V gene (reference sequence). The CDR3 is made up of 15 amino acids.

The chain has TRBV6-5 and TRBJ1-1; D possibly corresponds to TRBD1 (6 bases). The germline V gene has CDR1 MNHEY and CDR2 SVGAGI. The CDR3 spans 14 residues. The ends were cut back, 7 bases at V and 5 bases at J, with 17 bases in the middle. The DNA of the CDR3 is TGTGCCAGCATGAGGGGGGAGGGTGCGACTGAAGCTTTCTTT. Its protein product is CASMRGEGATEAFF.

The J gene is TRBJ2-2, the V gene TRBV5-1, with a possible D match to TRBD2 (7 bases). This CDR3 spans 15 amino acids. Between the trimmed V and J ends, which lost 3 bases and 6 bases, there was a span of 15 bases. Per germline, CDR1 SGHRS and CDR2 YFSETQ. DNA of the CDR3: TGCGCCAGCAGCTCTCTGGGGGGGGCCGCCGGGGAGCTGTTTTTT. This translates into CASSSLGGAAGELFF.

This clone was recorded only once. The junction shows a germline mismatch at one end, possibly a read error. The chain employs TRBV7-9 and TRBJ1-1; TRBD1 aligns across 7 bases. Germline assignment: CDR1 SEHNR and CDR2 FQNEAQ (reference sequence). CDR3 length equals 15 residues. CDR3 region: CSSSLASTGRTEAFF. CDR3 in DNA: TGTTCCAGCAGCTTAGCGTCGACAGGGAGGACTGAAGCTTTCTTT.

In nucleotides, the CDR3 is TGTGCCAGCAGCTCACCGGGACACCCCTACGAGCAGTACTTC. Translation gives CASSSPGHPYEQYF. The chain uses TRBV5-5 and TRBJ2-7; weak D call: TRBD1 (6 bases). The length of the CDR3 is 14 residues. Per germline, CDR1 SGHKS and CDR2 YYEKEE (reference sequence). The germline V and J ends were trimmed by 3 bases and 2 bases, with 12 bases remaining between them. Looking up the rest from reference TRBV5-5 and TRBJ2-7 gives the full variable domain: DAGVTQSPTHLIKTRGQQVTLRCSPISGHKSVSWYQQVLGQGPQFIFQYYEKEERGRGNFPDRFSARQFPNYSSELNVNALLLGDSALYLCASSSPGHPYEQYFGPGTRLTVT.

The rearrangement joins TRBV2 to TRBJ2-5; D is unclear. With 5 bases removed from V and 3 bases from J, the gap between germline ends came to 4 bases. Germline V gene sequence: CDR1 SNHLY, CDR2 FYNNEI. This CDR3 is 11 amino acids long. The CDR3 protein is CASSSKETQYF. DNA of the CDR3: TGTGCCAGCAGTTCTAAAGAGACCCAGTACTTC.

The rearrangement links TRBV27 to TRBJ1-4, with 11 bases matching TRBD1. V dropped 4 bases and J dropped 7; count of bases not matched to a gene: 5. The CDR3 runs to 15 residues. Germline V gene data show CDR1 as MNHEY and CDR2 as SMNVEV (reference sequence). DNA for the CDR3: TGTGCCAGCAGTTCCCGGACAGGGGGCTTTGAAAAACTGTTTTTT. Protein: CASSSRTGGFEKLFF.

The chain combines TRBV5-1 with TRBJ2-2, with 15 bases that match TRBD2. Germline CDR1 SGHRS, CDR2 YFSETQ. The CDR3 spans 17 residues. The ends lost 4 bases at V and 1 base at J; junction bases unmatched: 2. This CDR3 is CASSEGLAGGNTGELFF. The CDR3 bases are TGCGCCAGCAGCGAGGGACTAGCGGGGGGGAACACCGGGGAGCTGTTTTTT.

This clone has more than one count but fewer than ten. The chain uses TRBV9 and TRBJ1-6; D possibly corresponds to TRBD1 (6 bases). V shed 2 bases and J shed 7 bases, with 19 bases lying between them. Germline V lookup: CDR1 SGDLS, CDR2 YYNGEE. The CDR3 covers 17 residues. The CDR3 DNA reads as TGTGCCAGCAGCGTGGGCGGGGGGCCGAAAATAAATTCACCCCTCCACTTT. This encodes CASSVGGGPKINSPLHF.

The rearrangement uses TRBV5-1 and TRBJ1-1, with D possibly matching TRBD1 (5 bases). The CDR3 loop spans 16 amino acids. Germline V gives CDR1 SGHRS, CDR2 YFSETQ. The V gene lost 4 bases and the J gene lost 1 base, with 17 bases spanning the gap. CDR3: CASSVGGTTGNTEAFF. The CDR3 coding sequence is TGCGCCAGCAGCGTCGGGGGGACCACAGGGAACACTGAAGCTTTCTTT.

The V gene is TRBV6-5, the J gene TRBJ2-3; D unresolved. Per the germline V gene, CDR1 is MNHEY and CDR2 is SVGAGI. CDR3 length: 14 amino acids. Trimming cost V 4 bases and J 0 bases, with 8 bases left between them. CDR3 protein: CASSSSASTDTQYF. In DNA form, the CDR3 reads TGTGCCAGCAGTTCGAGCGCTAGCACAGATACGCAGTATTTT.

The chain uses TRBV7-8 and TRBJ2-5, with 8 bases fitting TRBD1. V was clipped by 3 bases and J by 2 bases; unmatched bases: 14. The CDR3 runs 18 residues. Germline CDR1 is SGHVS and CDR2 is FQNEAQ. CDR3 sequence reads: CASSFLGRRDRTQETQYF. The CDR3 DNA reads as TGTGCCAGCAGCTTCCTGGGCAGGCGGGACAGGACGCAAGAGACCCAGTACTTC.

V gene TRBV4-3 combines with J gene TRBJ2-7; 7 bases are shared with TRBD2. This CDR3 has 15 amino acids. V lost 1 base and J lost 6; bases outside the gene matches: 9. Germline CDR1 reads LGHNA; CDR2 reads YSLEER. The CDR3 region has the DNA TGCGCCAGCAGCCAAGTTAGCGGGTTCGCTAGCGAGCAGTACTTC. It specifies CASSQVSGFASEQYF.

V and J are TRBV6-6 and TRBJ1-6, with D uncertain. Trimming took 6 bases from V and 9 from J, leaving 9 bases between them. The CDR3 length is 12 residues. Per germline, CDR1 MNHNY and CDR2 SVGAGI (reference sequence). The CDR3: CASSLGSSPLHF. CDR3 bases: TGTGCCAGCAGCCTAGGATCTTCACCCCTCCACTTT.

CDR3 residues: CASYPGQSTGDYGYTF. In DNA, the CDR3 is TGCGCCAGCTATCCGGGCCAAAGTACGGGGGACTATGGCTACACCTTC. J is TRBJ1-2 and V is TRBV5-1, with D possibly matching TRBD1 (5 bases). The CDR3 covers 16 residues. The germline V gene encodes CDR1 SGHRS and CDR2 YFSETQ. The germline V and J ends were trimmed by 7 bases and 3 bases, with 22 bases remaining between them.

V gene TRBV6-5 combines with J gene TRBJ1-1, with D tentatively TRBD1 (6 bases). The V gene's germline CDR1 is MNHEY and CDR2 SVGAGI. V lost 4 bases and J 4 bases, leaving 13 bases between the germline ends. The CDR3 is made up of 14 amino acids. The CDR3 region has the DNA TGTGCCAGCAGTTTCTCCGGGACAACCACTGAAGCTTTCTTT. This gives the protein CASSFSGTTTEAFF.

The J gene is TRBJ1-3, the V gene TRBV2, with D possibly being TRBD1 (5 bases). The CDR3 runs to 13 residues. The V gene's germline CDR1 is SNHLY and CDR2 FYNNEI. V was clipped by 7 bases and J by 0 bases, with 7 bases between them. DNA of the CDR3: TGTGCCAGCAAGCAGGGCTCTGGAAACACCATATATTTT. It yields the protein CASKQGSGNTIYF.